This T cell receptor (beta chain) derives from a study of cytomegalovirus exposure and HLA in healthy donors. General study results and limits: HLA restriction was apparent for most CMV-associated TCR beta chains in a later analysis.

About this clone: Antigen specificity is unknown.

Primers included in the PCR were 60 Vbeta and 13 Jbeta primers. Assay used: immunoSEQ multiplex PCR; TCRdb lists only in-frame clones, some missing. Found here are 75,000 to 80,000 clones, around three quarters of them singletons; the top ten hold about 1.1%. CDR3 length equals 15 residues. Germline V gene sequence: CDR1 MNHEY, CDR2 SMNVEV (reference sequence). Trimming removed 5 bases from V and 9 bases from J; junction bases left unmatched: 8. The rearrangement uses TRBV27 and TRBJ2-1; 12 nucleotides line up with TRBD2. Source material: PBMCs. The clonotype originates from a male donor in good health and CMV-seronegative. This CDR3 reads CASSPRLAGETEQFF. The CDR3 DNA sequence: TGTGCCAGCAGTCCCCGACTAGCGGGGGAGACTGAGCAGTTCTTC.